Given below is one T cell receptor beta chain in context. The target antigen is unknown. The authors prepared UMI-labeled TRB cDNA libraries by 5' RACE. From its re-call of the 5' RACE reads, TCRdb lists each CDR3 protein once, without DNA. The table lists about 98,000 distinct CDR3 sequences. This specimen comes from a study of CXCR3-negative and CXCR3-positive naive CD8 T cells. Whole-study findings and limits: The TRB CDR3s that CXCR3-positive naive cells carried were more hydrophobic than those of CXCR3-negative naive cells.

The CDR3 runs 17 residues. Germline-derived CDR1 and CDR2 are SGHVS and FQNEAQ. The clonotype comes from a human donor in good health. Some clones in this sample may be carry-over from other donors' samples. The rearrangement joins TRBV7-8 to TRBJ1-1; TCRdb outputs TRBD1, but without DNA this stays unchecked. Sequenced input: naive CXCR3+ CD8+ T cells from blood. Subset defined: CD45RO-CCR7+CD27+CD95- naive CD8+ T cells expressing CXCR3 (TNR3+). CDR3 region: CASSLEGTFGRNTEAFF.